Listed below are T cell receptor beta chains from one sample, sequenced in a study of identical twins. TCRdb redid the calling of the 5' RACE reads with MiXCR, one entry per CDR3 protein. Counted here are about 660,000 distinct CDR3 sequences, 8.5% to 9% occurring once; the ten biggest clones make up approximately 0.89%. Another study also made use of these data, one on yellow fever vaccine responses in identical twins.

Sequenced sample: PBMCs. The source is a woman aged 18-30 years in good health. Both conserved end residues are part of each CDR3. The order of the fields is V gene, J gene, CDR3 length, CDR3 protein.

v_gene: TRBV6-1; j_gene: TRBJ2-2; len: 15; CDR3aa: CASQVGRANTGELFF
v_gene: TRBV5-5; j_gene: TRBJ2-1; len: 18; CDR3aa: CASSLAPLAGVLYNEQFF
v_gene: TRBV20-1; j_gene: TRBJ2-3; len: 16; CDR3aa: CSAREGGVGAPDTQYF
v_gene: TRBV20-1; j_gene: TRBJ2-5; len: 13; CDR3aa: CSPVGGSRETQYF
v_gene: TRBV29-1; j_gene: TRBJ1-2; len: 15; CDR3aa: CSVVDRDREHYGYTF
v_gene: TRBV12-3/TRBV12-4; j_gene: TRBJ1-5; len: 15; CDR3aa: CASSPVGGQYQPQHF
v_gene: TRBV6-5; j_gene: TRBJ2-1; len: 14; CDR3aa: CASSYSAEGNEQFF
v_gene: TRBV20-1; j_gene: TRBJ2-2; len: 20; CDR3aa: CSARLARSGRLETNTGELFF
v_gene: TRBV7-2; j_gene: TRBJ2-7; len: 13; CDR3aa: CASSWSTAYEQYF
v_gene: TRBV27; j_gene: TRBJ2-3; len: 17; CDR3aa: CASSLLVREDRTDTQYF
v_gene: TRBV11-1; j_gene: TRBJ2-1; len: 17; CDR3aa: CASSAPQGGTSYNEQFF
v_gene: TRBV12-3/TRBV12-4; j_gene: TRBJ1-6; len: 14; CDR3aa: CASSLGRATSPLHF
v_gene: TRBV5-6; j_gene: TRBJ1-2; len: 14; CDR3aa: CASSPERGDYGYTF
v_gene: TRBV14; j_gene: TRBJ2-1; len: 16; CDR3aa: CASSLTSGTPYNEQFF
v_gene: TRBV20-1; j_gene: TRBJ1-4; len: 13; CDR3aa: CSARTGRYEKLFF
v_gene: TRBV15; j_gene: TRBJ2-2; len: 17; CDR3aa: CATSRSWGEGRTGELFF
v_gene: TRBV7-2; j_gene: TRBJ2-1; len: 14; CDR3aa: CASSSGLSINEQFF
v_gene: TRBV10-3; j_gene: TRBJ2-7; len: 19; CDR3aa: CAISDLSGLAGGLSYEQYF
v_gene: TRBV4-3; j_gene: TRBJ2-1; len: 17; CDR3aa: CASSQEYSGSSYNEQFF
v_gene: TRBV5-6; j_gene: TRBJ2-1; len: 17; CDR3aa: CASNRGGVLSSYNEQFF
v_gene: TRBV29-1; j_gene: TRBJ2-2; len: 15; CDR3aa: CSVRSGTGDTGELFF
v_gene: TRBV12-3/TRBV12-4; j_gene: TRBJ1-1; len: 14; CDR3aa: CASSYTLLNTEAFF
v_gene: TRBV11-1; j_gene: TRBJ2-1; len: 18; CDR3aa: CASSTGTSGESSYNEQFF
v_gene: TRBV2; j_gene: TRBJ1-1; len: 10; CDR3aa: CASSTGRAFF
v_gene: TRBV5-1; j_gene: TRBJ2-7; len: 13; CDR3aa: CASIKDRANEQYF
v_gene: TRBV7-3; j_gene: TRBJ2-7; len: 15; CDR3aa: CASSLNGGALVEQYF
v_gene: TRBV18; j_gene: TRBJ2-5; len: 17; CDR3aa: CASSPLPGGGAEETQYF
v_gene: TRBV4-3; j_gene: TRBJ2-5; len: 14; CDR3aa: CASSQDRTLGTQYF
v_gene: TRBV6-1; j_gene: TRBJ2-1; len: 15; CDR3aa: CASHTGLAEAVEQFF
v_gene: TRBV27; j_gene: TRBJ2-7; len: 15; CDR3aa: CASSLYASGRYEQYF